This T cell receptor beta chain is from a study of blood T cells in healthy people across ages. Then a second PCR, running roughly 7 to 11 cycles, was carried out with a sample-barcoded 5' primer and a J-beta primer mix. A tag from a template-switch adaptor with 12 random nucleotides marked each cDNA molecule. Every individual sample yielded 2.5 million or more paired-end reads (each containing CDR3). TCRdb reprocessed the 5' RACE reads with MiXCR, giving one entry per CDR3 protein. The data show over 1.5 million distinct CDR3 sequences, with about 49% seen just once and more than 2% held by the top ten. Remarks on this clonotype: Its antigen is unidentified.

The CDR3 extends over 16 amino acids. Germline V lookup: CDR1 MDHEN, CDR2 SYDVKM. Deletions cut 4 bases from V and 7 bases from J, with 22 bases between. Broader study findings: Using unsorted PBMCs precluded a conclusive naive versus antigen-experienced comparison. Shifts in expanded clonotypes may have been confounded by donor CMV status, which was unknown.

Source material: blood. The chain uses TRBV28 and TRBJ1-2, with D tentatively TRBD1 (6 bases). This clonotype originated in a woman aged 40 to 50 in good health. In DNA form, the CDR3 reads TGTGCCAGCAGTTCGATCGGGACACCGCGGGATGGTGGCTACACCTTC. Translated, it gives CASSSIGTPRDGGYTF.